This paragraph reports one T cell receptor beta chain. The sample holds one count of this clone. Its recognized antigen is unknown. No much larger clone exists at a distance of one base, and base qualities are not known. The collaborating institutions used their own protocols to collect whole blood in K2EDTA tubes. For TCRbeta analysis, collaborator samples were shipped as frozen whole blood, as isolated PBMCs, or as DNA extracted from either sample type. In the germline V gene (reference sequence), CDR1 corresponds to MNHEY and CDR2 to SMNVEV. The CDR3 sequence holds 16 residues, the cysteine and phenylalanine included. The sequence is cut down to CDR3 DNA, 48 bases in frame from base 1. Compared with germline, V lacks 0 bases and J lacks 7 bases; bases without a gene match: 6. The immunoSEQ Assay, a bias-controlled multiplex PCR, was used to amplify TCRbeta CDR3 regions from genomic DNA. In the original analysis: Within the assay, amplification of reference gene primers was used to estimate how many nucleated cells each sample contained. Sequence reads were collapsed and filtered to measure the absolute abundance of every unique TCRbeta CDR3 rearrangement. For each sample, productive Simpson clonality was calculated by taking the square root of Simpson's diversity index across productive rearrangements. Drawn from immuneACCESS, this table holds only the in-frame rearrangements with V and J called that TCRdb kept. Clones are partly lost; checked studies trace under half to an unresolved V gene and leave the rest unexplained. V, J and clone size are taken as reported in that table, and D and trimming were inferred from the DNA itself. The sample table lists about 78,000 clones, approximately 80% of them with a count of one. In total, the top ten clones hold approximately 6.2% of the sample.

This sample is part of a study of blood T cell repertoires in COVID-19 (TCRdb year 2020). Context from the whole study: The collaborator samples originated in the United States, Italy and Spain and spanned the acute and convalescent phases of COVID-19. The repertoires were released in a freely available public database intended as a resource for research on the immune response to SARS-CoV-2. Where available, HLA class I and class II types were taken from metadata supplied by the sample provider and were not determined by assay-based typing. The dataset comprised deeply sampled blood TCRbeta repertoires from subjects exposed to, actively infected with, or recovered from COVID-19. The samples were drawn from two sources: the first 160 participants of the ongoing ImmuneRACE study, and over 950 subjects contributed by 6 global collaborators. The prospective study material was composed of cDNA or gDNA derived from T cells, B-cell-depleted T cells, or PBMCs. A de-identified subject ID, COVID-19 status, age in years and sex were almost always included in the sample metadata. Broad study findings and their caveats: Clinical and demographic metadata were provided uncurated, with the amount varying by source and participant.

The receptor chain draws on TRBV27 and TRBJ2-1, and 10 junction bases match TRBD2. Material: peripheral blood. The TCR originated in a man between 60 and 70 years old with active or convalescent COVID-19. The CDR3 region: CASSLSERGGRNEQFF. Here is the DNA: TGTGCCAGCAGTTTATCGGAGCGGGGGGGTAGGAATGAGCAGTTCTTC.